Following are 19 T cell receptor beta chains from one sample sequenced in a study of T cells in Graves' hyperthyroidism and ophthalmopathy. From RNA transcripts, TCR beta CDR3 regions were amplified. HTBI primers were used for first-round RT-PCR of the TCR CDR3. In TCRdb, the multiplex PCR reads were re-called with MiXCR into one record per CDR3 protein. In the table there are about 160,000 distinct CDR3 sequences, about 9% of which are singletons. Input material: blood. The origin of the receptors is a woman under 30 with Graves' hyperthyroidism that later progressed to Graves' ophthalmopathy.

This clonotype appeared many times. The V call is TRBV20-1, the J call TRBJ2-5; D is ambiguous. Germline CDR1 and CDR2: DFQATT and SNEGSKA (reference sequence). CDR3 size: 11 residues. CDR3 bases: TGCAGGATAATAAAAGGAGAGACCCAGTACTTC. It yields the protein CRIIKGETQYF.

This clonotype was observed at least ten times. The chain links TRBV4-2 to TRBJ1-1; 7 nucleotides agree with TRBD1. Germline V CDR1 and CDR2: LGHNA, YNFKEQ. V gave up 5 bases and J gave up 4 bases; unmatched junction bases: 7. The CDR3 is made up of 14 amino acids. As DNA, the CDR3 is TGTGCCAGCAGCTCACGACAGGGAGGCACTGAAGCTTTCTTT. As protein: CASSSRQGGTEAFF.

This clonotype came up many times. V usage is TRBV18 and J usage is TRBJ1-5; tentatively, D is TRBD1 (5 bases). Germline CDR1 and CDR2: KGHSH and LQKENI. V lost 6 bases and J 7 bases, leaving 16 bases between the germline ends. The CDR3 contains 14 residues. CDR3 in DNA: TGTGCCAGCTCCCTTGACGTCCGGGGGCAGCCCCAGCATTTT. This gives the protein CASSLDVRGQPQHF.

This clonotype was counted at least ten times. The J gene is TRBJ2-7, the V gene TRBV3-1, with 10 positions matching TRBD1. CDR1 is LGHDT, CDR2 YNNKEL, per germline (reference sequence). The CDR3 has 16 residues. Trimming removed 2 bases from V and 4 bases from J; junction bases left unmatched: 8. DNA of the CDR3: TGTGCCAGCAGCCAATCATACGGACAGGGGGTATACGAGCAGTACTTC. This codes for CASSQSYGQGVYEQYF.

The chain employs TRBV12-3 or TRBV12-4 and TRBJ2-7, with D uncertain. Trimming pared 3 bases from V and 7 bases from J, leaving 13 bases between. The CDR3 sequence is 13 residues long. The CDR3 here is CASSFSSVIEQYF. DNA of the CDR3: TGTGCCAGCAGTTTCTCCTCGGTGATTGAGCAGTACTTC.

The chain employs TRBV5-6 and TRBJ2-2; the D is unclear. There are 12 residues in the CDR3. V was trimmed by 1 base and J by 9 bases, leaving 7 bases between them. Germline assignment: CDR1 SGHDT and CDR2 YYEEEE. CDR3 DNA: TGTGCCAGCAGCTTGAGGGATAGGGAGCTGTTTTTT. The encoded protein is CASSLRDRELFF.

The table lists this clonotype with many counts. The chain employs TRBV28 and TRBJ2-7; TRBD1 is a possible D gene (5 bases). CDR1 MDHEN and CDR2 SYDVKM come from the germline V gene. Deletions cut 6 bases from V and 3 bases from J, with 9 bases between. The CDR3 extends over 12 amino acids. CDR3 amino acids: CASSLGDYEQYF. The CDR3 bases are TGTGCCAGCAGCTTAGGGGACTACGAGCAGTACTTC.

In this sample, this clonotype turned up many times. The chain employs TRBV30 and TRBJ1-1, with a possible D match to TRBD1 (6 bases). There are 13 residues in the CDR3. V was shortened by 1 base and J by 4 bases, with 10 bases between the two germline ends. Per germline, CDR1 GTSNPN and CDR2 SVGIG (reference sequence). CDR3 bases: TGTGCCTGGAGTGGACAGGATGCCACTGAAGCTTTCTTT. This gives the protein CAWSGQDATEAFF.

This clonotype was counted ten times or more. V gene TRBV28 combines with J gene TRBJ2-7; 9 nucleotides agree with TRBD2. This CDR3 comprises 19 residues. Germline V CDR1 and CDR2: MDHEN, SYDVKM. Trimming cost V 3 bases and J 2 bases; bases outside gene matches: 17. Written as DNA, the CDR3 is TGTGCCAGCAGTTTGCGCGTCGGACGACTAAGCGGGAGGCCCTACGAGCAGTACTTC. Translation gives CASSLRVGRLSGRPYEQYF.

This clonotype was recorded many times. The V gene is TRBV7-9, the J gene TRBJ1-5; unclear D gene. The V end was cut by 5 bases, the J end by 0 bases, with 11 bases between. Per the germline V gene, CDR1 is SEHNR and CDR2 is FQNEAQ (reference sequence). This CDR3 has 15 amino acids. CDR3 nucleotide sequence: TGTGCCAGCAGCGCGGACGGTTATAGCAATCAGCCCCAGCATTTT. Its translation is CASSADGYSNQPQHF.

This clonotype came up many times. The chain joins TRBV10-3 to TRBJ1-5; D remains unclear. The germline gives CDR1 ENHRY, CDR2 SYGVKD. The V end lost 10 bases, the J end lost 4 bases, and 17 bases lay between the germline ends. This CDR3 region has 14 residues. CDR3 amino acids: CATALTEKNQPQHF. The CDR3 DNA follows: TGTGCCACCGCCCTTACCGAAAAGAATCAGCCCCAGCATTTT.

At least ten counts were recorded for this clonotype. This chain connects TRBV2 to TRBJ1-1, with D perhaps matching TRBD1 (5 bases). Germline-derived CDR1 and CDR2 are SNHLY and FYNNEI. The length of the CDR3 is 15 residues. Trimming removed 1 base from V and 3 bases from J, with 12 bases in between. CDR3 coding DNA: TGTGCCAGCAGTGAAGGTCGACAGACCTACACTGAAGCTTTCTTT. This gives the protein CASSEGRQTYTEAFF.

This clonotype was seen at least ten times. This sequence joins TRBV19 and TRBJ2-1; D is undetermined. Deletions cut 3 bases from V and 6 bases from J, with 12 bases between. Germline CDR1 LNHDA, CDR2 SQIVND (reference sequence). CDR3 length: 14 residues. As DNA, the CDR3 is TGTGCCAGTAGTATTGGAAGTCCGGGCAATGAGCAGTTCTTC. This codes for CASSIGSPGNEQFF.

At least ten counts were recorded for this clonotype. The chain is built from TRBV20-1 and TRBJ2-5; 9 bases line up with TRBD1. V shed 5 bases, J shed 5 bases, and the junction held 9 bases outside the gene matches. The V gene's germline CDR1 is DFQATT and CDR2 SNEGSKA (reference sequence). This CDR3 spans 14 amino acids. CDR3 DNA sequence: TGCAGTGCTCCTCTACAGGGGGCGAGGGAGACCCAGTACTTC. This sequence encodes CSAPLQGARETQYF.

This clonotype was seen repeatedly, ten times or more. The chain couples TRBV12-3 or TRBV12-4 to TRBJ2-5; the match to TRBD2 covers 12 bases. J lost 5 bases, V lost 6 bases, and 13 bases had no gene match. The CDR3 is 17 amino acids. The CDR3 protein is CASSPSRLAGGRETQYF. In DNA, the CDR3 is TGTGCCAGCAGCCCCAGCCGGCTAGCGGGGGGGCGGGAGACCCAGTACTTC.

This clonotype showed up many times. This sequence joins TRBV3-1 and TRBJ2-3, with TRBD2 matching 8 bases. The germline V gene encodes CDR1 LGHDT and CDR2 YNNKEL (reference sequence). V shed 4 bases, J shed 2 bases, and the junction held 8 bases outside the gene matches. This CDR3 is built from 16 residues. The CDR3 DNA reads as TGTGCCAGCAGCCGAGTACTAGCGGCATACACAGATACGCAGTATTTT. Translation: CASSRVLAAYTDTQYF.

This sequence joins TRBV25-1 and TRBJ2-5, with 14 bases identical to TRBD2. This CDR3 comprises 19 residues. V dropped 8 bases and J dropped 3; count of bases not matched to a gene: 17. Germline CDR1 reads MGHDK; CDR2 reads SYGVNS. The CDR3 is CASGGTPGGLAGGKETQYF. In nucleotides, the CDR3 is TGTGCCAGCGGTGGGACCCCGGGTGGACTAGCGGGAGGAAAAGAGACCCAGTACTTC.

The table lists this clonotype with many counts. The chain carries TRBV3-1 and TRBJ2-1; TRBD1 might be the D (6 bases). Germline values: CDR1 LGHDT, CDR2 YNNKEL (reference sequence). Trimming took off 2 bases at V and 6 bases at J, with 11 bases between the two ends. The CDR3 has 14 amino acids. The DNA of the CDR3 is TGTGCCAGCAGCCAAAGGCTACAGGGCAATGAGCAGTTCTTC. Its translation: CASSQRLQGNEQFF.

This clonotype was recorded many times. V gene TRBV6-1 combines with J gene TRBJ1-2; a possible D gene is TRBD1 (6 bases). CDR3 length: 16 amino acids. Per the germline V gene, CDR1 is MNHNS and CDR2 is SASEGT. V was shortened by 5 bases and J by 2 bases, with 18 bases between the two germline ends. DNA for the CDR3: TGTGCCAGCAGTTCCCCCTCCAGGGGCCCAAACTATGGCTACACCTTC. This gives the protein CASSSPSRGPNYGYTF.